One sample yielded the 4 T cell receptor beta chains listed below, sequenced in a study of T-cell reconstitution after alpha-beta-depleted transplantation in children (dated by TCRdb to 2015 to 2016). The sample's treatment or condition label, decoded: allogeneic hematopoietic cell transplantation with graft depleted of TCRalphabeta T cells and CD19 B cells. The library was generated by PCR. Sequencing was performed on an Illumina HiSeq 2500. TCR libraries were prepared with molecular barcoding, using unique molecular identifiers to normalize TCRbeta repertoire quantification. TCRdb reanalyzed the raw reads on its own, using fastp at Q25 for trimming and MiXCR for clone calling, and kept in-frame beta chains. Every distinct CDR3 protein forms one entry, paired with its most common genes and DNA. The sample records about 830,000 distinct CDR3 sequences, around 17% of which are singletons. The top ten clones comprise around 4.5% of the sample.

The specimen was PBMCs, mostly from graft donor cells, collected 360 days after TCRalphabeta/CD19-depleted stem cell transplant. Receptor source: a male patient younger than 18 who had a stem cell transplant for acute lymphoblastic leukemia, so the T cells may come from the graft donor.

This clonotype was picked up a small number of times. The V and J genes are TRBV4-1 and TRBJ2-7; unclear D gene. V lost 3 bases and J lost 0, with 6 bases in between. Germline V gene data show CDR1 as MGHRA and CDR2 as YSYEKL. This CDR3 region has 13 residues. The CDR3 DNA reads as TGCGCCAGCAGCCATGCGGACTCCTACGAGCAGTACTTC. Translation: CASSHADSYEQYF.

This clonotype was recorded a few times. This rearrangement joins TRBV5-1 to TRBJ1-2; 10 nucleotides line up with TRBD1. The germline gives CDR1 SGHRS, CDR2 YFSETQ. The ends lost 1 base at V and 2 bases at J; junction bases unmatched: 8. The CDR3 covers 17 residues. DNA for the CDR3: TGCGCCAGCAGCTTGACCCGCCTGACAGGGGGCAACTATGGCTACACCTTC. Translation: CASSLTRLTGGNYGYTF.

The V gene is TRBV7-9, the J gene TRBJ1-3, with D uncertain. There are 15 residues in the CDR3. The germline V and J ends were trimmed by 3 bases and 0 bases, with 9 bases remaining between them. In germline, CDR1 is SEHNR, CDR2 FQNEAQ (reference sequence). The DNA of the CDR3 is TGTGCCAGCAGCTTGTCCGGGTTCTCTGGAAACACCATATATTTT. This translates into CASSLSGFSGNTIYF.

The chain couples TRBV5-1 to TRBJ2-1; D is perhaps TRBD1 (7 bases). The CDR3 runs to 14 residues. CDR1 is SGHRS, CDR2 YFSETQ, per germline. Between the trimmed V and J ends, which lost 7 bases and 7 bases, there was a span of 18 bases. The CDR3 DNA follows: TGCGCCAGCCACCGGTTGGAGGGGGCTAATGAGCAGTTCTTC. It translates to CASHRLEGANEQFF. The full variable domain, with the rest looked up from reference TRBV5-1 and TRBJ2-1, is KAGVTQTPRYLIKTRGQQVTLSCSPISGHRSVSWYQQTPGQGLQFLFEYFSETQRNKGNFPGRFSGRQFSNSRSEMNVSTLELGDSALYLCASHRLEGANEQFFGPGTRLTVL.